This is a list of T cell receptor beta chains from one sample in a study of T-cell memory formation after mild COVID-19. Each CDR3 protein is one row after TCRdb ran MiXCR on the 5' RACE reads. The sample lists roughly 300,000 distinct CDR3 sequences, around 16% occurring once. Sequences were obtained from PBMCs or a T cell subset sorted from them (not recorded which). The receptors shown here come from a young man who had mild COVID-19 (a few samples of this study predate the infection). Cell type and time point are not known. Both conserved end residues are part of each CDR3. A D gene is named only where the DNA matches it firmly. Not all rows give a size; the values are once, few, many and, for expanded clones, a class.

d_call: .
j_call: TRBJ1-2
v_call: TRBV20-1
clone_size: .
cdr3_aa: CSATGSRNYGYTF
cdr3_nt: TGCAGTGCCACGGGGAGCCGGAACTATGGCTACACCTTC

d_call: TRBD1
j_call: TRBJ2-5
v_call: TRBV19
clone_size: .
cdr3_aa: CASSRRDRDQETQYF
cdr3_nt: TGTGCCAGTAGTCGCCGGGACAGGGACCAAGAGACCCAGTACTTC

d_call: .
j_call: TRBJ2-6
v_call: TRBV9
clone_size: .
cdr3_aa: CASSVVSSGANVLTF
cdr3_nt: TGTGCCAGCAGCGTAGTATCGTCTGGGGCCAACGTCCTGACTTTC

d_call: .
j_call: TRBJ1-1
v_call: TRBV29-1
clone_size: .
cdr3_aa: CSVGGRLDTEAFF
cdr3_nt: TGCAGCGTAGGGGGGCGCTTGGACACTGAAGCTTTCTTT

d_call: .
j_call: TRBJ2-5
v_call: TRBV5-1
clone_size: .
cdr3_aa: CASRQGRWETQYF
cdr3_nt: TGCGCCAGCAGACAAGGGAGGTGGGAGACCCAGTACTTC

d_call: .
j_call: TRBJ2-3
v_call: TRBV28
clone_size: few
cdr3_aa: CASSFWAGSTDTQYF
cdr3_nt: TGTGCCAGCAGTTTTTGGGCGGGATCCACAGATACGCAGTATTTT

d_call: .
j_call: TRBJ2-2
v_call: TRBV19
clone_size: many
cdr3_aa: CASSGTGELFF
cdr3_nt: TGTGCCAGTAGTGGAACCGGGGAGCTGTTTTTT

d_call: TRBD1
j_call: TRBJ2-5
v_call: TRBV7-9
clone_size: many
cdr3_aa: CASTPGQGFVRRETQYF
cdr3_nt: TGTGCCAGCACACCGGGACAGGGCTTTGTTCGGCGGGAGACCCAGTACTTC

d_call: .
j_call: TRBJ2-3
v_call: TRBV5-4
clone_size: .
cdr3_aa: CASSLSGAADTQYF
cdr3_nt: TGTGCCAGCAGCTTATCTGGGGCTGCAGATACGCAGTATTTT

d_call: .
j_call: TRBJ2-1
v_call: TRBV5-1
clone_size: many
cdr3_aa: CASSVDTYNEQFF
cdr3_nt: TGCGCCAGCAGCGTAGATACTTACAATGAGCAGTTCTTC

d_call: TRBD1
j_call: TRBJ2-2
v_call: TRBV5-1
clone_size: few
cdr3_aa: CASSLGQGRETGELFF
cdr3_nt: TGCGCCAGCAGCTTGGGACAGGGGAGAGAGACCGGGGAGCTGTTTTTT

d_call: .
j_call: TRBJ2-2
v_call: TRBV7-3
clone_size: many
cdr3_aa: CASSPGGNTGELFF
cdr3_nt: TGTGCCAGCAGCCCCGGGGGAAACACCGGGGAGCTGTTTTTT

d_call: .
j_call: TRBJ1-1
v_call: TRBV29-1
clone_size: .
cdr3_aa: CSVDSGYTEAFF
cdr3_nt: TGCAGCGTTGATTCGGGGTACACTGAAGCTTTCTTT

d_call: .
j_call: TRBJ1-2
v_call: TRBV5-1
clone_size: .
cdr3_aa: CASSQEAHGYTF
cdr3_nt: TGCGCCAGCAGCCAGGAAGCGCATGGCTACACCTTC

d_call: TRBD2
j_call: TRBJ2-7
v_call: TRBV7-6
clone_size: .
cdr3_aa: CASTPLAGDEQYF
cdr3_nt: TGTGCCAGCACCCCCCTCGCGGGGGACGAGCAGTACTTC

d_call: .
j_call: TRBJ2-3
v_call: TRBV12-3/TRBV12-4
clone_size: few
cdr3_aa: CASRPEGLTDTQYF
cdr3_nt: TGTGCCAGCAGGCCCGAGGGGCTCACAGATACGCAGTATTTT

d_call: .
j_call: TRBJ2-6
v_call: TRBV7-9
clone_size: .
cdr3_aa: CASSFGTAVSGANVLTF
cdr3_nt: TGTGCCAGCAGCTTTGGAACAGCGGTCTCTGGGGCCAACGTCCTGACTTTC

d_call: .
j_call: TRBJ2-2
v_call: TRBV7-2
clone_size: few
cdr3_aa: CASSPPRGHRTGELFF
cdr3_nt: TGTGCCAGCAGCCCCCCGAGGGGACACCGCACCGGGGAGCTGTTTTTT

d_call: TRBD2
j_call: TRBJ2-5
v_call: TRBV5-1
clone_size: .
cdr3_aa: CASSFGTSGVQETQYF
cdr3_nt: TGCGCCAGCAGCTTCGGGACTAGCGGGGTGCAAGAGACCCAGTACTTC

d_call: .
j_call: TRBJ1-1
v_call: TRBV6-5
clone_size: many
cdr3_aa: CASSTGTEAFF
cdr3_nt: TGTGCCAGCAGCACTGGGACTGAAGCTTTCTTT

d_call: .
j_call: TRBJ2-3
v_call: TRBV5-1
clone_size: .
cdr3_aa: CASSSVGGLTDTQYF
cdr3_nt: TGCGCCAGCAGCTCGGTGGGGGGGCTCACAGATACGCAGTATTTT

d_call: .
j_call: TRBJ1-4
v_call: TRBV5-1
clone_size: few
cdr3_aa: CASSEDRLNEKLFF
cdr3_nt: TGCGCCAGCAGCGAAGACAGACTAAATGAAAAACTGTTTTTT

d_call: TRBD1
j_call: TRBJ2-3
v_call: TRBV10-1
clone_size: .
cdr3_aa: CASSERGTATDTQYF
cdr3_nt: TGCGCCAGCAGTGAGAGGGGGACAGCAACAGATACGCAGTATTTT

d_call: .
j_call: TRBJ1-5
v_call: TRBV7-2
clone_size: few
cdr3_aa: CASSPWTADQPQHF
cdr3_nt: TGTGCCAGCAGCCCTTGGACAGCAGATCAGCCCCAGCATTTT

d_call: .
j_call: TRBJ2-3
v_call: TRBV12-3/TRBV12-4
clone_size: .
cdr3_aa: CASRNWTTGPDTQYF
cdr3_nt: TGTGCCAGCAGAAATTGGACAACGGGCCCAGATACGCAGTATTTT

d_call: .
j_call: TRBJ1-2
v_call: TRBV18
clone_size: .
cdr3_aa: CASSPPLDGNYGYTF
cdr3_nt: TGTGCCAGCTCACCACCGTTGGACGGTAACTATGGCTACACCTTC

d_call: TRBD1
j_call: TRBJ2-6
v_call: TRBV7-9
clone_size: few
cdr3_aa: CASSRLGTGDGANVLTF
cdr3_nt: TGTGCCAGCAGCCGGCTCGGGACAGGGGATGGGGCCAACGTCCTGACTTTC

d_call: TRBD1
j_call: TRBJ1-5
v_call: TRBV20-1
clone_size: few
cdr3_aa: CSARVPGGAGQPQHF
cdr3_nt: TGCAGTGCTAGAGTCCCAGGGGGCGCGGGTCAGCCCCAGCATTTT

d_call: .
j_call: TRBJ1-1
v_call: TRBV7-8
clone_size: .
cdr3_aa: CASSLQFGSLAEAFF
cdr3_nt: TGTGCCAGCAGCTTACAATTCGGTTCTTTAGCTGAAGCTTTCTTT

d_call: TRBD1
j_call: TRBJ2-1
v_call: TRBV7-9
clone_size: .
cdr3_aa: CASSSGQSLGYEQFF
cdr3_nt: TGTGCCAGCAGCTCGGGACAGTCCCTCGGGTATGAGCAGTTCTTC

d_call: .
j_call: TRBJ2-1
v_call: TRBV30
clone_size: .
cdr3_aa: CAWSVLSGNEQFF
cdr3_nt: TGTGCCTGGAGTGTACTGTCGGGTAATGAGCAGTTCTTC

d_call: .
j_call: TRBJ2-1
v_call: TRBV29-1
clone_size: many
cdr3_aa: CSVDKDSVNEQFF
cdr3_nt: TGCAGCGTAGATAAGGACAGCGTCAATGAGCAGTTCTTC

d_call: TRBD1
j_call: TRBJ2-3
v_call: TRBV7-9
clone_size: .
cdr3_aa: CASSTDRGSFASTDTQYF
cdr3_nt: TGTGCCAGCAGCACAGACAGGGGGAGTTTCGCTAGCACAGATACGCAGTATTTT

d_call: .
j_call: TRBJ2-6
v_call: TRBV20-1
clone_size: .
cdr3_aa: CSARGPRDGANVLTF
cdr3_nt: TGCAGTGCTAGGGGTCCACGAGATGGGGCCAACGTCCTGACTTTC

d_call: .
j_call: TRBJ1-5
v_call: TRBV12-3/TRBV12-4
clone_size: few
cdr3_aa: CASSSRGTLNQPQHF
cdr3_nt: TGTGCCAGCAGCAGCCGGGGGACACTCAATCAGCCCCAGCATTTT

d_call: .
j_call: TRBJ2-1
v_call: TRBV11-2
clone_size: few
cdr3_aa: CASSLGGRANEQFF
cdr3_nt: TGTGCCAGCAGCTTAGGAGGACGGGCAAATGAGCAGTTCTTC

d_call: TRBD2
j_call: TRBJ2-5
v_call: TRBV4-2
clone_size: .
cdr3_aa: CASSLNNNNGGGETQYF
cdr3_nt: TGTGCCAGCAGCCTCAACAACAATAACGGGGGAGGGGAGACCCAGTACTTC

d_call: TRBD1
j_call: TRBJ2-3
v_call: TRBV4-3
clone_size: few
cdr3_aa: CASSQDVPDRGWADTQYF
cdr3_nt: TGCGCCAGCAGCCAAGATGTTCCCGACAGGGGTTGGGCAGATACGCAGTATTTT

d_call: TRBD2
j_call: TRBJ2-1
v_call: TRBV6-2/TRBV6-3
clone_size: .
cdr3_aa: CASRNPPLAGGYNEQFF
cdr3_nt: TGTGCCAGCAGAAACCCCCCCCTAGCGGGGGGTTACAATGAGCAGTTCTTC

d_call: .
j_call: TRBJ1-6
v_call: TRBV28
clone_size: few
cdr3_aa: CASRPYESSPLHF
cdr3_nt: TGTGCCAGCAGACCCTACGAATCCTCACCCCTCCACTTT

d_call: .
j_call: TRBJ2-2
v_call: TRBV7-9
clone_size: .
cdr3_aa: CAPGTNTGELFF
cdr3_nt: TGTGCCCCCGGGACGAACACCGGGGAGCTGTTTTTT

d_call: TRBD1
j_call: TRBJ2-1
v_call: TRBV2
clone_size: few
cdr3_aa: CANDRAPNNEQFF
cdr3_nt: TGTGCCAACGACAGGGCTCCCAACAATGAGCAGTTCTTC

d_call: .
j_call: TRBJ1-2
v_call: TRBV12-3/TRBV12-4
clone_size: .
cdr3_aa: CASSRQTTQNYGYTF
cdr3_nt: TGTGCCAGCAGTCGACAGACCACCCAAAACTATGGCTACACCTTC

d_call: .
j_call: TRBJ1-5
v_call: TRBV4-2
clone_size: few
cdr3_aa: CASSQDLHQPQHF
cdr3_nt: TGTGCCAGCAGCCAAGACTTACATCAGCCCCAGCATTTT

d_call: .
j_call: TRBJ1-5
v_call: TRBV24-1
clone_size: few
cdr3_aa: CATGARGDQPQHF
cdr3_nt: TGTGCCACGGGGGCACGAGGGGATCAGCCCCAGCATTTT

d_call: .
j_call: TRBJ2-2
v_call: TRBV4-1
clone_size: few
cdr3_aa: CASSLGRARTNTGELFF
cdr3_nt: TGCGCCAGCAGCCTTGGCAGAGCACGAACGAACACCGGGGAGCTGTTTTTT

d_call: .
j_call: TRBJ1-2
v_call: TRBV7-2
clone_size: few
cdr3_aa: CASSPMGGYTF
cdr3_nt: TGTGCCAGCAGCCCCATGGGAGGCTACACCTTC

d_call: .
j_call: TRBJ2-5
v_call: TRBV7-9
clone_size: few
cdr3_aa: CASSSPGKETQYF
cdr3_nt: TGTGCCAGCAGCTCCCCGGGTAAAGAGACCCAGTACTTC

d_call: TRBD2
j_call: TRBJ2-2
v_call: TRBV2
clone_size: many
cdr3_aa: CASTREGTTGELFF
cdr3_nt: TGTGCCAGCACCAGGGAGGGGACCACCGGGGAGCTGTTTTTT

d_call: TRBD2
j_call: TRBJ2-3
v_call: TRBV20-1
clone_size: few
cdr3_aa: CSARLAGAGTDTQYF
cdr3_nt: TGCAGTGCTAGACTAGCGGGGGCCGGGACAGATACGCAGTATTTT

d_call: .
j_call: TRBJ2-3
v_call: TRBV4-2
clone_size: .
cdr3_aa: CASSQAVLTDTQYF
cdr3_nt: TGTGCCAGCAGCCAAGCCGTACTGACTGATACGCAGTATTTT

d_call: TRBD2
j_call: TRBJ2-5
v_call: TRBV28
clone_size: many
cdr3_aa: CASSLTSGRQAPKETQYF
cdr3_nt: TGTGCCAGCAGCCTCACTAGCGGGCGGCAGGCGCCGAAAGAGACCCAGTACTTC